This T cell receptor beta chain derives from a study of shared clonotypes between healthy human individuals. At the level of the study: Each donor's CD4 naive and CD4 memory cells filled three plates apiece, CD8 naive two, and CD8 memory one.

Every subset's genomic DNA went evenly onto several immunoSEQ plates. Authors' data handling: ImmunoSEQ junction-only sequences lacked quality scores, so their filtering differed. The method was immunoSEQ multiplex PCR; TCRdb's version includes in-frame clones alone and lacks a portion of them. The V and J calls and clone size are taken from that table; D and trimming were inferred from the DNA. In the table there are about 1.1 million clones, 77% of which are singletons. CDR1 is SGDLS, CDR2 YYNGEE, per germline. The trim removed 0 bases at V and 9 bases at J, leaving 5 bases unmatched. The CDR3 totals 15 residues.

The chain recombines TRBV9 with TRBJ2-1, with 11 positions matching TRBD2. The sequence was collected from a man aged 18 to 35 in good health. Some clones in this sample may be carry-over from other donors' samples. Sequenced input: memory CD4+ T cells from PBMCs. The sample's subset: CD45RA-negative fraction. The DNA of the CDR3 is TGTGCCAGCAGCGTAGAAGGACTAGCGGGCGGTGAGCAGTTCTTC. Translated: CASSVEGLAGGEQFF. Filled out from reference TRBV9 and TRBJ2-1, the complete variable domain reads DSGVTQTPKHLITATGQRVTLRCSPRSGDLSVYWYQQSLDQGLQFLIQYYNGEERAKGNILERFSAQQFPDLHSELNLSSLELGDSALYFCASSVEGLAGGEQFFGPGTRLTVL.